Listed below are T cell receptor beta chains from one sample, sequenced in a study of shared clonotypes between healthy human individuals. The table came from immunoSEQ multiplex PCR; TCRdb's copy has only in-frame clones and leaves some out. The sample lists about 1.5 million clones, 95% to 99% occurring once. The sample comprised naive CD4+ T cells sorted from blood. The origin of the receptors is a man younger than 40 in good health. Each CDR3 is given with its conserved first and last residue. The order of the fields is clone size, V gene, J gene, D gene, CDR3 protein, CDR3 DNA. The D gene is left open where the match is weak. Clone size is shown for a subset of rows, as once, few, many or a class of expanded clone.

.	TRBV7-2	TRBJ2-7	.	CASSLQADRGYEQYF	TGTGCCAGCAGCCTGCAGGCGGATCGCGGTTACGAGCAGTACTTC
.	TRBV5-1	TRBJ1-4	TRBD1	CASSLARQGTTNEKLFF	TGCGCCAGCAGCTTGGCCCGACAGGGAACAACTAATGAAAAACTGTTTTTT
.	TRBV7-3	TRBJ2-2	.	CASSRGLGTGGELFF	TGTGCCAGCAGCCGGGGCCTGGGGACTGGCGGGGAGCTGTTTTTT
.	TRBV5-6	TRBJ2-2	TRBD1	CASSKYVRDRGISTGELFF	TGTGCCAGCAGCAAATATGTCCGGGACAGGGGTATTTCCACCGGGGAGCTGTTTTTT
.	TRBV5-1	TRBJ2-1	TRBD2	CASSLTSGSYNEQFF	TGCGCCAGCAGCTTGACAAGCGGGAGCTACAATGAGCAGTTCTTC
.	TRBV5-1	TRBJ2-1	.	CASSLVASSPYNEQFF	TGCGCCAGCAGCTTGGTTGCTAGTAGCCCCTACAATGAGCAGTTCTTC
once	TRBV7-2	TRBJ2-7	TRBD1	CASSSRPGQGAIRSYEQYF	TGTGCCAGCAGCTCCCGACCGGGACAGGGGGCGATCCGGTCCTACGAGCAGTACTTC
.	TRBV18	TRBJ2-1	.	CASSPPVALWQFF	TGTGCCAGCTCACCACCGGTAGCGCTGTGGCAGTTCTTC
.	TRBV9	TRBJ2-1	.	CASSSSGATSNEQFF	TGTGCCAGCAGCAGTTCGGGGGCAACCTCCAATGAGCAGTTCTTC
.	TRBV9	TRBJ2-5	.	CASSVAGTEETQYF	TGTGCCAGCAGCGTTGCGGGGACAGAAGAGACCCAGTACTTC
.	TRBV20-1	TRBJ2-7	.	CSASYEQYF	TGCAGTGCCTCCTACGAGCAGTACTTC
.	TRBV19	TRBJ2-5	TRBD2	CASSRTSGRETQYF	TGTGCCAGTAGTAGGACTAGCGGGAGAGAGACCCAGTACTTC
.	TRBV5-6	TRBJ2-5	.	CASSSLETQYF	TGTGCCAGCAGCTCACTGGAGACCCAGTACTTC
.	TRBV7-3	TRBJ2-1	.	CASSPRAHNEQFF	TGTGCCAGCAGCCCAAGGGCACACAATGAGCAGTTCTTC
.	TRBV6-1	TRBJ2-7	.	CASSEGGVVEQYF	TGTGCCAGCAGTGAAGGGGGCGTAGTCGAGCAGTACTTC
.	TRBV6-1	TRBJ2-7	.	CASSPPGNYEQYF	TGTGCCAGCAGCCCGCCCGGGAACTACGAGCAGTACTTC
.	TRBV6-5	TRBJ2-1	TRBD2	CASRVSGGNEQFF	TGTGCCAGCAGAGTTTCGGGGGGCAATGAGCAGTTCTTC
.	TRBV18	TRBJ2-1	TRBD2	CASSHQLAGAGYNEQFF	TGTGCCAGCTCACACCAGCTAGCGGGAGCGGGGTACAATGAGCAGTTCTTC
.	TRBV9	TRBJ2-7	TRBD2	CASSVGRAGVGEQYF	TGTGCCAGCAGCGTAGGAAGAGCGGGAGTAGGGGAGCAGTACTTC
.	TRBV6-5	TRBJ2-1	.	CASRAGTPSYNEQFF	TGTGCCAGCAGGGCCGGGACGCCCTCCTACAATGAGCAGTTCTTC
.	TRBV11-3	TRBJ2-1	.	CASSLEVSSYNEQFF	TGTGCCAGCAGCTTGGAGGTGAGCTCCTACAATGAGCAGTTCTTC
.	TRBV7-9	TRBJ2-7	.	CASSRTETYEQYF	TGTGCCAGCAGCCGGACAGAGACCTACGAGCAGTACTTC
.	TRBV5-1	TRBJ1-4	.	CASKSWEGDEKLFF	TGCGCCAGCAAGAGCTGGGAGGGTGATGAAAAACTGTTTTTT
.	TRBV11-2	TRBJ2-5	.	CASSFKWETQYF	TGTGCCAGCAGCTTTAAGTGGGAGACCCAGTACTTC
.	TRBV4-3	TRBJ1-1	TRBD1	CASSQESGQGAGNTEAFF	TGCGCCAGCAGCCAAGAATCGGGACAGGGGGCGGGGAACACTGAAGCTTTCTTT
.	TRBV19	TRBJ1-4	TRBD1	CASTTTGGGEKLFF	TGTGCCAGTACCACGACAGGGGGCGGAGAAAAACTGTTTTTT
.	TRBV9	TRBJ2-1	.	CASSVEKVPREQFF	TGTGCCAGCAGCGTGGAAAAAGTACCAAGGGAGCAGTTCTTC
.	TRBV11-2	TRBJ1-2	.	CASSLESAGAYGYTF	TGTGCCAGCAGCTTAGAGTCGGCCGGAGCCTATGGCTACACCTTC
.	TRBV5-5	TRBJ2-2	.	CASSLRGQINTGELFF	TGTGCCAGCAGCTTGAGAGGTCAGATAAACACCGGGGAGCTGTTTTTT
.	TRBV4-3	TRBJ2-1	.	CASSREGPSTPQFF	TGCGCCAGCAGCCGTGAAGGACCATCCACTCCCCAGTTCTTC
.	TRBV27	TRBJ2-5	.	CASSFNRRKETQYF	TGTGCCAGCAGTTTTAACAGGAGAAAAGAGACCCAGTACTTC
.	TRBV11-3	TRBJ2-1	TRBD1	CASSLPRDRGPMGEQFF	TGTGCCAGCAGCTTACCCCGGGACAGGGGACCGATGGGTGAGCAGTTCTTC
.	TRBV30	TRBJ1-1	TRBD1	CAWSPGTDERAFF	TGTGCCTGGAGCCCCGGGACAGATGAAAGAGCTTTCTTT
.	TRBV29-1	TRBJ2-3	.	CSVGAGAGDTQYF	TGCAGCGTTGGGGCAGGGGCGGGAGATACGCAGTATTTT
.	TRBV4-1	TRBJ2-5	.	CASSQDRRTQYF	TGCGCCAGCAGCCAAGATCGAAGGACCCAGTACTTC
once	TRBV7-2	TRBJ2-2	.	CASSLAGSTGELFF	TGTGCCAGCAGCTTGGCAGGCTCAACCGGGGAGCTGTTTTTT
.	TRBV5-1	TRBJ2-5	TRBD1	CASSRDRGETQYF	TGCGCCAGCAGTAGAGACAGGGGAGAGACCCAGTACTTC
once	TRBV2	TRBJ1-2	.	CASRGLQGYYGYTF	TGTGCCAGCAGGGGGCTGCAGGGATACTATGGCTACACCTTC
.	TRBV2	TRBJ1-5	TRBD1	CASSESRGIQPQHF	TGTGCCAGCAGTGAATCCAGGGGGATTCAGCCCCAGCATTTT
.	TRBV28	TRBJ1-1	.	CASSLLSGPPNTEAFF	TGTGCCAGCAGTCTCCTTTCGGGACCCCCGAACACTGAAGCTTTCTTT
.	TRBV5-1	TRBJ2-1	.	CASSPIGSYNEQFF	TGCGCCAGCAGCCCCATTGGCTCCTACAATGAGCAGTTCTTC
.	TRBV10-3	TRBJ2-7	TRBD1	CAISQTGSSYEQYF	TGTGCCATCAGTCAGACAGGGAGCTCCTACGAGCAGTACTTC
.	TRBV9	TRBJ1-2	TRBD1	CASSPDRANYGYTF	TGTGCCAGCAGCCCCGACAGGGCGAACTATGGCTACACCTTC
.	TRBV6-5	TRBJ1-2	.	CASSSTTGHLAGYTF	TGTGCCAGCAGTTCAACCACGGGACATCTGGCTGGCTACACCTTC
.	TRBV7-2	TRBJ2-7	TRBD2	CASSLDASGRDEQYF	TGTGCCAGCAGCTTAGACGCTAGCGGAAGGGACGAGCAGTACTTC